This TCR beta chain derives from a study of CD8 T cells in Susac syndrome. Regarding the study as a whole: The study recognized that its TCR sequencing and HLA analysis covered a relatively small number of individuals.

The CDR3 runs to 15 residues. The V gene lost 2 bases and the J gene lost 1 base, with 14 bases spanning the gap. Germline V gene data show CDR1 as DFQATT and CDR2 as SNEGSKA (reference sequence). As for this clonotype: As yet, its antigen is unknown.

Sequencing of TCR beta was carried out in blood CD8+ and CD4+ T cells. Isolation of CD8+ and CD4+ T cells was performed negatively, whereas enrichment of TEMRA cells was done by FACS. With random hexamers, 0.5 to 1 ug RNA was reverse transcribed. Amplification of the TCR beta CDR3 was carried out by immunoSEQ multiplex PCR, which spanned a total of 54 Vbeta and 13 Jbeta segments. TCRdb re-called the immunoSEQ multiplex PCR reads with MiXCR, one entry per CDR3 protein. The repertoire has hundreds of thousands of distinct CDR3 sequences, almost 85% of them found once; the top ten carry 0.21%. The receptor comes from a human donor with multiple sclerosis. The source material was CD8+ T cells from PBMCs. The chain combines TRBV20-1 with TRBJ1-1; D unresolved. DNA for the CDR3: TGCAGTGCTAGAAATTCCCATGACAAGAACACTGAAGCTTTCTTT. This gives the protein CSARNSHDKNTEAFF.